The T cell receptor (beta chain) described here comes from a study of blood T cell repertoires in COVID-19. V lost 4 bases, J lost 4 bases, and 9 bases stayed unmatched. The CDR3 spans 15 residues. CDR1 and CDR2 from the germline V gene are SGHRS and YFSETQ. Generated by immunoSEQ multiplex PCR, the TCRdb table keeps only in-frame clones and is missing some. The sample carries hundreds of thousands of clones, about 84% recorded once. The source material was PBMCs or T cells enriched from blood (not recorded which). The rearrangement joins TRBV5-1 to TRBJ2-7; 9 bases align to TRBD1. This TCR was sampled from a woman between 45 and 65 years old who had recovered from COVID-19. CDR3 loop: CASSINRGLQYEQYF. In nucleotides, the CDR3 is TGCGCCAGCAGCATAAACAGGGGGCTACAGTACGAGCAGTACTTC.